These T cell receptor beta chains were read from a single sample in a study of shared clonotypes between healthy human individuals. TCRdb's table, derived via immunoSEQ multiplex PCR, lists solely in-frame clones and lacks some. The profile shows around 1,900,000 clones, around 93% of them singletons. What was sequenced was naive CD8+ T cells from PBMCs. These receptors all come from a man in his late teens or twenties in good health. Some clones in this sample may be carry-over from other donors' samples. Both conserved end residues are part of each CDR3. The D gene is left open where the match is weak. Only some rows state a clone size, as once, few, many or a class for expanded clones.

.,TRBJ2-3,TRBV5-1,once,CASTREGIRTDTQYF,TGCGCCAGTACCCGTGAGGGGATACGCACAGATACGCAGTATTTT
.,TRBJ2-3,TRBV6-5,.,CASSYRQGGDTQYF,TGTGCCAGCAGTTACAGACAGGGAGGCGATACGCAGTATTTT
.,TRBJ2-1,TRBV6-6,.,CASSYTTLRSYNEQFF,TGTGCCAGCAGTTACACAACTTTACGCTCCTACAATGAGCAGTTCTTC
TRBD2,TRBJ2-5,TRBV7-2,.,CASSFGRAEYF,TGTGCCAGCAGCTTCGGGAGGGCGGAGTACTTC
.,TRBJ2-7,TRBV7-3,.,CASSPGKSRAYEQYF,TGTGCCAGCAGCCCGGGGAAATCAAGAGCCTACGAGCAGTACTTC
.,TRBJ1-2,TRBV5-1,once,CASSLVSGDYGYTF,TGCGCCAGCAGCTTGGTCTCTGGGGACTATGGCTACACCTTC
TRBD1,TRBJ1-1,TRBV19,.,CASSGQGMMNTEAFF,TGTGCCAGTAGCGGACAGGGGATGATGAACACTGAAGCTTTCTTT
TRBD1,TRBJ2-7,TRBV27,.,CASSPGQGFYEQYF,TGTGCCAGCAGTCCGGGACAGGGTTTTTACGAGCAGTACTTC
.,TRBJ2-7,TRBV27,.,CASSLGLTYEQYF,TGTGCCAGCAGTTTGGGACTCACCTACGAGCAGTACTTC
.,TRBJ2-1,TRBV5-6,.,CASSGTGLHHRNEQFF,TGTGCCAGCAGCGGGACCGGACTCCATCACAGGAATGAGCAGTTCTTC
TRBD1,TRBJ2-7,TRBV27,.,CASSSLDRSYEQYF,TGTGCCAGCAGTTCCCTGGACAGGTCCTACGAGCAGTACTTC
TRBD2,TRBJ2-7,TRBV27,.,CASRESSGPPYEQYF,TGTGCCAGCAGGGAGTCTAGCGGGCCCCCCTACGAGCAGTACTTC
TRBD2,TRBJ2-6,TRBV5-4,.,CASSDLAGISGANVLTF,TGTGCCAGCAGCGATCTAGCGGGCATCTCTGGGGCCAACGTCCTGACTTTC
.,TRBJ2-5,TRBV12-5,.,CASVPDGEETQYF,TGTGCTAGTGTTCCAGACGGGGAAGAGACCCAGTACTTC
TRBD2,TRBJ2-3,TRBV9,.,CASTPRRERNTDTQYF,TGTGCCAGCACCCCTCGGCGGGAGAGGAACACAGATACGCAGTATTTT
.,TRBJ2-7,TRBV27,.,CASSLSKASPHEQYF,TGTGCCAGCAGTTTATCAAAAGCGTCGCCCCACGAGCAGTACTTC